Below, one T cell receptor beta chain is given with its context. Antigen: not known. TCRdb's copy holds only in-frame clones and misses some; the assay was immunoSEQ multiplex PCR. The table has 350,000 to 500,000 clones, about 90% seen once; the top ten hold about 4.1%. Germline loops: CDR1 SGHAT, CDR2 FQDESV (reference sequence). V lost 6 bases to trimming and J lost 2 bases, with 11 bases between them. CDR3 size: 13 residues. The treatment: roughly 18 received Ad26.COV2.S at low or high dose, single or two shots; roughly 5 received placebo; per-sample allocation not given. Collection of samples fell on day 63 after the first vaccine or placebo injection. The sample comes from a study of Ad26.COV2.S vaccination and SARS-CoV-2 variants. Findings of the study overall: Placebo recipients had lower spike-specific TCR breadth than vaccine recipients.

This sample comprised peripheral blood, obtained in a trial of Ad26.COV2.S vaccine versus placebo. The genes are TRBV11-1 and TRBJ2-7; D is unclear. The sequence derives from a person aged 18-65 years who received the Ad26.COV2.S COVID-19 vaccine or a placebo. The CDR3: CASSSGPPYEQYF. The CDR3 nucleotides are TGTGCCAGCAGTTCCGGGCCGCCCTACGAGCAGTACTTC. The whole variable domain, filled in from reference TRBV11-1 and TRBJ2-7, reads EAEVAQSPRYKITEKSQAVAFWCDPISGHATLYWYRQILGQGPELLVQFQDESVVDDSQLPKDRFSAERLKGVDSTLKIQPAELGDSAMYLCASSSGPPYEQYFGPGTRLTVT.